This T cell receptor (beta chain) was recovered during a study of lung T cells in sarcoidosis with Löfgren's syndrome. With regard to this clonotype: What it recognizes is unknown.

Per the germline V gene, CDR1 is MDHEN and CDR2 is SYDVKM. The CDR3 length is 14 residues. Trimming pared 3 bases from V and 8 bases from J, leaving 16 bases between. A single record per CDR3 protein comes from TCRdb applying MiXCR to the reads. The sample yields some 65,000 distinct CDR3 sequences, 20% to 25% seen once. Overall study findings and caveats: Shared TRAV12-1 and TRBV2 CDR3 motifs across Löfgren's syndrome patients reportedly suggested public CD4+ TCRs.

The sequencing input was CD4+ T cells from PBMCs. The receptor's source is a human donor with sarcoidosis (Löfgren's syndrome or another form), or a control subject (not recorded which). V usage is TRBV28 and J usage is TRBJ1-2, with D maybe TRBD1 (5 bases). This CDR3 is CASSFPGTGLGYTF. DNA for the CDR3: TGTGCCAGCAGTTTTCCCGGGACCGGGTTGGGCTACACCTTC.